The present TCR beta chain was sequenced within a study of cytomegalovirus exposure and HLA in healthy donors. Primers included in the PCR were 60 Vbeta and 13 Jbeta primers. Produced via immunoSEQ multiplex PCR; TCRdb's table is partial and in-frame only. The sample totals about 200,000 clones. Comments on this clone: The antigen remains unidentified.

CDR3 length equals 15 residues. CDR1 and CDR2 from the germline V gene are WNHNN and SYGVQD (reference sequence). The junction had 9 bases not matched to a gene; V was cut back by 5 bases and J by 5 bases. General study points: Data from an earlier analysis indicated that most TCR beta V segments were productive either about 90% or about 30% of the time. CMV antigen specificity was confirmed in vitro for a few CMV-associated chains.

The chain uses TRBV10-1 and TRBJ2-5; 9 positions match TRBD1. The sample comprised PBMCs. This sequence originates from a boy aged 5 to 17 in good health and CMV-seronegative. CDR3 loop: CASSRTGDPKETQYF. CDR3 nucleotide sequence: TGCGCCAGCAGTAGGACAGGGGATCCCAAGGAGACCCAGTACTTC.